Listed below are T cell receptor beta chains from one sample, sequenced in a study of blood T cell repertoires in COVID-19. Libraries were prepared by immunoSEQ multiplex PCR; TCRdb keeps only in-frame clonotypes and omits some of them. The sample lists a few hundred thousand clones, roughly 80% occurring once. Sequencing was done on a sample of PBMCs or T cells enriched from blood (not recorded which). Receptors were obtained from a woman in her 50s who had recovered from COVID-19. Both conserved end residues are part of each CDR3. The D gene is left open where the match is weak. Size is omitted from some rows. Given values are once, few, many or a class for expanded clones.

D gene: TRBD1
clone size: .
V gene: TRBV18
J gene: TRBJ1-1
CDR3 protein: CASTGQADTEAFF
CDR3 DNA: TGTGCCAGCACAGGACAGGCGGACACTGAAGCTTTCTTT

D gene: .
clone size: few
V gene: TRBV5-1
J gene: TRBJ1-4
CDR3 protein: CASSLATGSTTNEKLFF
CDR3 DNA: TGCGCCAGCAGCTTGGCAACAGGGAGTACAACTAATGAAAAACTGTTTTTT

D gene: .
clone size: .
V gene: TRBV13
J gene: TRBJ1-2
CDR3 protein: CASSLGGSAGNYGYTF
CDR3 DNA: TGTGCCAGCAGCTTAGGCGGCTCGGCAGGGAACTATGGCTACACCTTC

D gene: TRBD2
clone size: .
V gene: TRBV7-3
J gene: TRBJ2-1
CDR3 protein: CASSYSGGSSYNEQFF
CDR3 DNA: TGTGCCAGCAGCTATAGCGGGGGTAGCTCCTACAATGAGCAGTTCTTC

D gene: .
clone size: once
V gene: TRBV6-5
J gene: TRBJ1-2
CDR3 protein: CASSYSFRGSYGYTF
CDR3 DNA: TGTGCCAGCAGTTACTCGTTTCGGGGGAGCTATGGCTACACCTTC

D gene: TRBD1
clone size: .
V gene: TRBV5-6
J gene: TRBJ1-1
CDR3 protein: CASSQTGGRRIGKAFF
CDR3 DNA: TGTGCCAGCAGCCAGACAGGGGGCCGCCGGATTGGGAAAGCTTTCTTT

D gene: .
clone size: .
V gene: TRBV4-1
J gene: TRBJ2-3
CDR3 protein: CASSQDPGTTDTQYF
CDR3 DNA: TGCGCCAGCAGCCAAGACCCCGGGACTACAGATACGCAGTATTTT

D gene: .
clone size: few
V gene: TRBV30
J gene: TRBJ1-2
CDR3 protein: CAWSRTEGGEGYTF
CDR3 DNA: TGTGCCTGGAGCCGGACAGAAGGTGGTGAAGGCTACACCTTC

D gene: TRBD2
clone size: .
V gene: TRBV9
J gene: TRBJ2-7
CDR3 protein: CASSVGGLATEQYF
CDR3 DNA: TGTGCCAGCAGCGTAGGGGGACTAGCAACCGAGCAGTACTTC

D gene: .
clone size: .
V gene: TRBV18
J gene: TRBJ1-1
CDR3 protein: CASSTAQGTTEAFF
CDR3 DNA: TGTGCCAGCTCAACAGCGCAGGGGACCACTGAAGCTTTCTTT

D gene: .
clone size: .
V gene: TRBV3-1/TRBV3-2
J gene: TRBJ2-1
CDR3 protein: CASSQVAYNEQFF
CDR3 DNA: TGTGCCAGCAGCCAAGTAGCTTACAATGAGCAGTTCTTC

D gene: TRBD1
clone size: .
V gene: TRBV2
J gene: TRBJ2-2
CDR3 protein: CASSTGGALSTGELFF
CDR3 DNA: TGTGCCAGCAGCACAGGGGGCGCTTTGTCCACCGGGGAGCTGTTTTTT

D gene: .
clone size: few
V gene: TRBV3-1/TRBV3-2
J gene: TRBJ2-2
CDR3 protein: CASSQVRQSTGELFF
CDR3 DNA: TGTGCCAGCAGCCAAGTGCGGCAGAGTACCGGGGAGCTGTTTTTT

D gene: TRBD2
clone size: .
V gene: TRBV14
J gene: TRBJ2-7
CDR3 protein: CAKSTSGSFYEQYF
CDR3 DNA: TGTGCCAAGTCGACTAGCGGGAGCTTCTACGAGCAGTACTTC

D gene: TRBD1
clone size: .
V gene: TRBV4-1
J gene: TRBJ1-5
CDR3 protein: CASSQDRLGNQPQHF
CDR3 DNA: TGCGCCAGCAGCCAGGACAGGCTAGGGAATCAGCCCCAGCATTTT

D gene: TRBD2
clone size: .
V gene: TRBV7-6
J gene: TRBJ2-3
CDR3 protein: CASSLLAGGPPDTQYF
CDR3 DNA: TGTGCCAGCAGCTTACTAGCGGGAGGGCCGCCAGATACGCAGTATTTT